The following is a T cell receptor (beta chain) sequence with its context. Its binding antigen is unknown. Per-base qualities were not stored, and no clone one base away is much larger. Collaborating institutions collected whole blood in K2EDTA tubes following their own protocols. For TCRbeta analysis, collaborators shipped samples in one of three forms: frozen whole blood, isolated PBMCs, or DNA extracted from either of those sample types. The source of the sample is a study of blood T cell repertoires in COVID-19 (dated by TCRdb to the early 2020s). Describing the broader study: Samples from collaborators originated in the United States, Italy and Spain and spanned both the acute and convalescent phases of COVID-19. The prospective study material was composed of cDNA or gDNA derived from T cells, B-cell-depleted T cells, or PBMCs. Nearly every sample came with metadata listing a de-identified subject ID, COVID-19 status, age in years and sex. The samples were drawn from the first 160 participants of the ongoing ImmuneRACE study and from some 1,300 subjects provided by 6 global collaborators. Where available, HLA class I and class II types were obtained from metadata supplied by the sample provider rather than from assay-based typing. A freely available public database, intended as a resource for researchers studying the immune response to SARS-CoV-2, is where the repertoires were released. Subjects who had been exposed to COVID-19, were actively infected with it, or had recovered from it provided the deeply sampled blood TCRbeta repertoires that made up the dataset. What the work shows at the level of the full study, not this receptor alone: Clinical and demographic metadata were provided uncurated, with the amount varying by source and participant.

Including cysteine and phenylalanine, the CDR3 has 15 amino acids. Solely the CDR3 DNA is kept, with 45 bases framed from the first base. V is shortened by 2 bases, J by 0 bases, and the region joining them spans 11 bases. The germline V gene sets CDR1 to MNHEY and CDR2 to SVGEGT. TCRbeta CDR3 regions were amplified from genomic DNA by means of the immunoSEQ Assay, a bias-controlled multiplex PCR. The published analysis was carried out like this. Nucleated cell counts per sample were estimated from amplification of reference gene primers within the assay. To quantify the absolute abundance of each unique TCRbeta CDR3 rearrangement, sequence reads were collapsed and filtered. For each sample, productive Simpson clonality was calculated by taking the square root of Simpson's diversity index across productive rearrangements. Drawn from immuneACCESS, this table holds only the in-frame rearrangements with V and J called that TCRdb kept. Clones are partly lost; checked studies trace under half to an unresolved V gene and leave the rest unexplained. For V, J and clone size, that table is used; D and trimming come from the DNA. A total of some 13,000 clones appear in this sample, around 83% of them only once. The ten top clones hold 25% of the sample.

The sequenced sample was peripheral blood. The rearranged segments are TRBV6-2 or TRBV6-3 and TRBJ2-7, with TRBD2 tentatively as D gene (6 bases match). The TCR sequence derives from a man aged 35 to 55 with active or convalescent COVID-19. This receptor carries the CDR3 CASSYLAGSSYEQYF. The nucleotides are TGTGCCAGCAGTTACCTGGCGGGAAGCTCCTACGAGCAGTACTTC.